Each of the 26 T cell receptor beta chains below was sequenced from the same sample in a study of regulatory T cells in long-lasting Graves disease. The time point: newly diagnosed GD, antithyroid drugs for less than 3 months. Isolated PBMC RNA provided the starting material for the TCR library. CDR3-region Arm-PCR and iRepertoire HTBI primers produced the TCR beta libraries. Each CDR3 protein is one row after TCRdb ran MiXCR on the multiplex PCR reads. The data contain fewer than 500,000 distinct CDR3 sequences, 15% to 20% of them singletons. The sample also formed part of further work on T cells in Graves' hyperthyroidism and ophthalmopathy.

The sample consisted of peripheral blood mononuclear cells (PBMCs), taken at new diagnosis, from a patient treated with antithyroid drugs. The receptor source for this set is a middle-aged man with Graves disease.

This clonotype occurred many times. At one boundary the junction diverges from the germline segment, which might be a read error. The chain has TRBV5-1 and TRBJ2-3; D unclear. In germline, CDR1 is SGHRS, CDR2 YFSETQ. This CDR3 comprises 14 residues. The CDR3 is CASSLQRGTDTQYF. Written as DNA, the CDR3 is TGTGCCAGCAGCTTACAAAGAGGCACAGATACGCAGTATTTT.

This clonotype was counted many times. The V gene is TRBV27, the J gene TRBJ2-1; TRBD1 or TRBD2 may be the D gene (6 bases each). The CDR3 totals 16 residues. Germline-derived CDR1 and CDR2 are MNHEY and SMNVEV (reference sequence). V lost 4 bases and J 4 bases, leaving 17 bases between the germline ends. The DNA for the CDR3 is TGTGCCAGCAGTTCCTCCCGGGGGCTCTCGTACAATGAGCAGTTCTTC. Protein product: CASSSSRGLSYNEQFF.

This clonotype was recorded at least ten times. The CDR3 nucleotides read TGTGCCAGCAGACTAACAGGGGGCGCTAACTATGGCTACACCTTC. Its translation: CASRLTGGANYGYTF. The V gene is TRBV27, the J gene TRBJ1-2; 9 bases align to TRBD1. V lost 6 bases and J lost 0; bases outside the gene matches: 5. Germline V gene lookup returns CDR1 MNHEY and CDR2 SMNVEV (reference sequence). The length of the CDR3 is 15 residues.

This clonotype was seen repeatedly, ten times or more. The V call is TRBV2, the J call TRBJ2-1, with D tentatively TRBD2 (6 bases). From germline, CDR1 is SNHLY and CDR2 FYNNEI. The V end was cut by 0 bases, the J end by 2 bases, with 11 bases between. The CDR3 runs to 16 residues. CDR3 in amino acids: CASSEAVSGTYNEQFF. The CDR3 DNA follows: TGTGCCAGCAGTGAAGCTGTTAGCGGAACCTACAATGAGCAGTTCTTC.

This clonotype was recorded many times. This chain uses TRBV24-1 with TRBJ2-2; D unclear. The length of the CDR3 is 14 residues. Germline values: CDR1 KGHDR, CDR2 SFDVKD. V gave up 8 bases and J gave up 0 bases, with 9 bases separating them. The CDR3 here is CATTRGANTGELFF. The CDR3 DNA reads TGTGCCACCACCCGCGGAGCGAACACCGGGGAGCTGTTTTTT.

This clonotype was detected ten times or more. The CDR3 DNA is TGCAGTGCTATGCTCAGGGCGGAGACCCAGTACTTC. This sequence encodes CSAMLRAETQYF. The V and J genes are TRBV20-1 and TRBJ2-5, with D tentatively TRBD1 (5 bases). CDR3 length: 12 residues. The germline V and J ends were trimmed by 4 bases and 5 bases, with 11 bases remaining between them. Germline CDR1 and CDR2: DFQATT and SNEGSKA (reference sequence).

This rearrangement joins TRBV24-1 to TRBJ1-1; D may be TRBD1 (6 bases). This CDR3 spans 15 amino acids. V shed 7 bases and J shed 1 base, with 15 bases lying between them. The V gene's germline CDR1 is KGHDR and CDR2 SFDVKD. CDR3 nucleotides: TGTGCCACCAGCGCGGGGGGGGCGGCGAACACTGAAGCTTTCTTT. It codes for CATSAGGAANTEAFF.

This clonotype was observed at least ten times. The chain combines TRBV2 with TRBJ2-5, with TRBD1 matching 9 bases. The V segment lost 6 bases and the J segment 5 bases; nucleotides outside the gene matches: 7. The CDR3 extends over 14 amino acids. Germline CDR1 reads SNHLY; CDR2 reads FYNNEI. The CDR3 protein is CASRGTGSGETQYF. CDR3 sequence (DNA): TGTGCCAGCAGGGGGACAGGGAGTGGGGAGACCCAGTACTTC.

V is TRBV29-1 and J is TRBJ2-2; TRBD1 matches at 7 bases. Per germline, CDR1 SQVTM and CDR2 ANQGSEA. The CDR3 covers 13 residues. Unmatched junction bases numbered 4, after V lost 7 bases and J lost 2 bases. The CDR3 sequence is CSAGDSNTGELFF. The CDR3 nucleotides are TGCAGCGCCGGGGACAGTAACACCGGGGAGCTGTTTTTT.

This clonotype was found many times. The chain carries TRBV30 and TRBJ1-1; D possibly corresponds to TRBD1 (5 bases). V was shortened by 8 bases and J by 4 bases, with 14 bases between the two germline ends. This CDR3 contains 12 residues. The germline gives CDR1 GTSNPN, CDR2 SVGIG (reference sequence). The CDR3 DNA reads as TGTGCCGGTGGGGGGGACGGCACTGAAGCTTTCTTT. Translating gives CAGGGDGTEAFF.

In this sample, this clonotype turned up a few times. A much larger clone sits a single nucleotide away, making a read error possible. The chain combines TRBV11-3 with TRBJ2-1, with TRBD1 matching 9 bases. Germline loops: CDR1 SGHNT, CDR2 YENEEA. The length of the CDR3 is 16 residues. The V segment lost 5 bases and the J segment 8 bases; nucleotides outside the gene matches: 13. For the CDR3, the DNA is TGTGCCAGCAGCCCTTGGACAGGGGAAGTTAGGGATGAGCAGTTCTTC. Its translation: CASSPWTGEVRDEQFF.

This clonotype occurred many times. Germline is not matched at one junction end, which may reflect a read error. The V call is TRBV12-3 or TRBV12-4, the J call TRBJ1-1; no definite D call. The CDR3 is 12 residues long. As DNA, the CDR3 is TGCGCCAGCAGCTTGGCAAACACTGAAGCTTTCTTT. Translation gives CASSLANTEAFF.

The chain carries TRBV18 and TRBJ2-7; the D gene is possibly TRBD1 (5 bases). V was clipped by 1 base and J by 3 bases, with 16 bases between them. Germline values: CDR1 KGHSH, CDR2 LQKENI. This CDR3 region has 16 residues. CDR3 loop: CASSPLFQGILYEQYF. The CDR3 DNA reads TGTGCCAGCTCACCACTGTTCCAGGGAATACTCTACGAGCAGTACTTC.

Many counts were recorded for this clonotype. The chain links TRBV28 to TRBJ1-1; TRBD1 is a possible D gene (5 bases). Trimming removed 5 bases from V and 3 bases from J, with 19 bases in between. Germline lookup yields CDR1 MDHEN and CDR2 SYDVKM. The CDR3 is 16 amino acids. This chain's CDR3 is CASSPQGGRRDTEAFF. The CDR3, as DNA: TGTGCCAGCAGTCCGCAGGGAGGCAGGAGGGACACTGAAGCTTTCTTT.

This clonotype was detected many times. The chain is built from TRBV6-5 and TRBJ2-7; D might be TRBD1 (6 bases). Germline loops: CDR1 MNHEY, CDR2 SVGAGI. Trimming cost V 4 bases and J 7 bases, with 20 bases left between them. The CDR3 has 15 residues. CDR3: CASSSRGTLRREQYF. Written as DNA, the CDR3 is TGTGCCAGCAGTTCCAGGGGAACACTTCGTCGGGAGCAGTACTTC.

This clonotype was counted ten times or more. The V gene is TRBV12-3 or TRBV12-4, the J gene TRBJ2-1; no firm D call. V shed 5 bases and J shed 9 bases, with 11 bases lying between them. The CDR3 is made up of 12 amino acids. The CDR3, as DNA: TGTGCCAGCAGTGTCCTCCGGAGTGAGCAGTTCTTC. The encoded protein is CASSVLRSEQFF.

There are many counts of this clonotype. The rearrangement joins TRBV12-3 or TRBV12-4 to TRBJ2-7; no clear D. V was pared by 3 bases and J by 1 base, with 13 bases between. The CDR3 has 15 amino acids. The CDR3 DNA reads TGTGCCAGCAGTTTTATCAGCGTGGGGTCCTACGAGCAGTACTTC. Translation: CASSFISVGSYEQYF.

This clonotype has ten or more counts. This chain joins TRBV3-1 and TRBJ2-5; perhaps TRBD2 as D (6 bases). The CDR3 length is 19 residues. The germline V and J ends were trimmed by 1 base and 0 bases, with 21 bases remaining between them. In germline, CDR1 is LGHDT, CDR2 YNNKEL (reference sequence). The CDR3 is CASSQVNSGGPTYQETQYF. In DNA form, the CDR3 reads TGTGCCAGCAGCCAAGTGAATTCCGGAGGGCCGACGTACCAAGAGACCCAGTACTTC.

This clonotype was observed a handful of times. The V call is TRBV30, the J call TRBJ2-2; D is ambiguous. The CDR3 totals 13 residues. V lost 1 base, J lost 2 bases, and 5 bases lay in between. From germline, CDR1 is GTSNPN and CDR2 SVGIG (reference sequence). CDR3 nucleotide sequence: TGTGCCTGGAGTGCAAGAAACACCGGGGAGCTGTTTTTT. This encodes CAWSARNTGELFF.

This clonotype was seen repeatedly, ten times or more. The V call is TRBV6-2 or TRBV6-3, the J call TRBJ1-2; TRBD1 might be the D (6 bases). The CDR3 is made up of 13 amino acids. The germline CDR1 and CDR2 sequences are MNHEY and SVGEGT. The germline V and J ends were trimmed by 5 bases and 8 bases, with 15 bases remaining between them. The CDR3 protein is CASSQGRGGGYTF. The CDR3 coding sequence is TGTGCCAGCAGTCAGGGGCGTGGAGGGGGCTACACCTTC.

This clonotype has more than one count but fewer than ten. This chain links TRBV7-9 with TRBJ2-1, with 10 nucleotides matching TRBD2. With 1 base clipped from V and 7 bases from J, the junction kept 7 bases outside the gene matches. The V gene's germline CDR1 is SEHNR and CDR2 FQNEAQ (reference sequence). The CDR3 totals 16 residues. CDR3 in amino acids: CASSLVASGSENEQFF. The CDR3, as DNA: TGTGCCAGCAGCTTAGTCGCTAGCGGGAGTGAAAATGAGCAGTTCTTC.

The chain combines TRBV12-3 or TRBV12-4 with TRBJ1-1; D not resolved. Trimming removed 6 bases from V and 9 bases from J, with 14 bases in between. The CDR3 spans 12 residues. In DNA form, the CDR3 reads TGTGCCAGCAGCCCCAAGGACGCCAAAGCTTTCTTT. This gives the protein CASSPKDAKAFF.

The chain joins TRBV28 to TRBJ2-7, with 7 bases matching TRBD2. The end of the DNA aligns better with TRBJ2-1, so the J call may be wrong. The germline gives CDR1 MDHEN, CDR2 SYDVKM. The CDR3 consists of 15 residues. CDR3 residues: CASTATYLGGNEQFF. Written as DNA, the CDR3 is TGTGCCAGCACCGCGACCTATTTGGGGGGGAATGAGCAGTTCTTC.

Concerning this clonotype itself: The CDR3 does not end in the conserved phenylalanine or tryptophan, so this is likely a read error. The CDR3 DNA sequence: TGTGCCTGGAGTCCAGGACTAGCGGGAGACAATGAGCAGTTCTCC. This sequence encodes CAWSPGLAGDNEQFS. The rearrangement links TRBV30 to TRBJ2-1; 13 nucleotides match TRBD2. CDR1 GTSNPN and CDR2 SVGIG come from the germline V gene (reference sequence). With V trimmed by 2 bases and J by 5 bases, 3 bases remained unmatched. The CDR3 sequence is 15 residues long.

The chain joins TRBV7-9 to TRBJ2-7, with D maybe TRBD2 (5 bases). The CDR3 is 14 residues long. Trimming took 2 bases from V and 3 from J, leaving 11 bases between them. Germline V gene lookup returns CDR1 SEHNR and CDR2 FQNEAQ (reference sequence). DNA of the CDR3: TGTGCCAGCAGCTTATTTACGGGAAACTACGAGCAGTACTTC. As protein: CASSLFTGNYEQYF.

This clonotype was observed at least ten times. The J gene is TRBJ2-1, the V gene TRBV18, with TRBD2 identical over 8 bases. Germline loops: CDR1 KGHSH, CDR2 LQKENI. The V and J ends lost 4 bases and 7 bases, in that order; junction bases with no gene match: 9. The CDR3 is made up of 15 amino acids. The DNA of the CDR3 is TGTGCCAGCTCACTATCCCTAGCGGGTAGGAATGAGCAGTTCTTC. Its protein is CASSLSLAGRNEQFF.